This T cell receptor (beta chain) was sequenced in a study of T cell repertoires in cytomegalovirus infection. Germline-derived CDR1 and CDR2 are KGHSH and LQKENI. With 3 bases removed from V and 5 bases from J, the gap between germline ends came to 8 bases. The CDR3 contains 14 residues. On this clonotype: Its antigen is currently unknown.

Study-wide results and limits: Across the ex vivo response, the dominant clonotypes were HLA-C-restricted CMV-specific TCR beta clonotypes. Pooled public TCR beta family frequency picked out CMV carriers with the relevant HLA.

MiXCR was run by TCRdb on the reads, yielding one entry per CDR3 protein. There are under 350,000 distinct CDR3 sequences in the sample; 22% occur only once, and around 20% lies in the top ten. The chain recombines TRBV18 with TRBJ1-6; D ambiguous. Source: cultured PBMCs, taken from culture after CMV antigen stimulation. This clonotype was obtained from a human donor in good health (CMV status not recorded). Some clones in this sample may be carry-over from other donors' samples. The CDR3 region is CASSPDGNNSPLHF. The DNA for the CDR3 is TGTGCCAGCTCACCGGACGGAAATAATTCACCCCTCCACTTT.